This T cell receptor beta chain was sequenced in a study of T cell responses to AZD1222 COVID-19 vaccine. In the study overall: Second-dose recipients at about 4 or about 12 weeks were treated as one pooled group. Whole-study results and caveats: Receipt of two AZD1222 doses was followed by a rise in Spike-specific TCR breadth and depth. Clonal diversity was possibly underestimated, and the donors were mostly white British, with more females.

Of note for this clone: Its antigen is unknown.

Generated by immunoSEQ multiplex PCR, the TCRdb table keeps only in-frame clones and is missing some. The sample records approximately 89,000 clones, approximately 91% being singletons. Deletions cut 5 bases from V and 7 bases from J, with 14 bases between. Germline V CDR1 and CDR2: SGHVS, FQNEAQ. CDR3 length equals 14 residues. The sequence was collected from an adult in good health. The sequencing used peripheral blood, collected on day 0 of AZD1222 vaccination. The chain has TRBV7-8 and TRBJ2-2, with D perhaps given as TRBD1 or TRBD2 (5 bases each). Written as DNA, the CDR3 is TGTGCCAGCAGCCGGGCAGGGACGAACGGGGAGCTGTTTTTT. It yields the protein CASSRAGTNGELFF.